The following is a T cell receptor beta chain sequence with its context. What it recognizes is unknown. The data are from a study of T-cell memory formation after mild COVID-19. There are 16 residues in the CDR3. Germline lookup yields CDR1 SGDLS and CDR2 YYNGEE. V was shortened by 4 bases and J by 0 bases, with 17 bases between the two germline ends. Findings and caveats of the study: SARS-CoV-2 specificity was not confirmed for second-wave clones peaking on day 37. The appearance of some responding clones in pre-infection memory suggested that cross-reactive memory joined. CD4+ bias marked clones expanding day 15 to 37, unlike balanced contracting clones.

It was 5'RACE with constant-segment primers that produced the TCR alpha and TCR beta cDNA libraries, which carried sample barcodes and UMIs. TCRdb reprocessed the 5' RACE reads via MiXCR and lists one record per CDR3 protein. The sample has hundreds of thousands of distinct CDR3 sequences, 15% to 20% seen once; the top ten hold more than 20%. Sequenced material: PBMCs or a T cell subset sorted from them (not recorded which). The gene calls are TRBV9 and TRBJ2-7; D tentatively fits TRBD1 or TRBD2 (6 bases each). The receptor was isolated from a young man who had mild COVID-19 (a few samples of this study predate the infection). Cell type and time point are not known. CDR3 coding DNA: TGTGCCAGCAGCCCAAGGGGGGCGACTAGCTCCTACGAGCAGTACTTC. Residues: CASSPRGATSSYEQYF.